These 5 T cell receptor beta chains share one sample of origin, sequenced in a study of blood T cells in healthy people across ages. Primers used in a second PCR of about 7 to 12 cycles were a sample-barcoded 5' primer and a J-beta primer mix. TCRdb called the 5' RACE reads again in MiXCR, with one record for every CDR3 protein. The data contain 730,000 or so distinct CDR3 sequences, 40% to 45% of them singletons. The sample taken for sequencing was blood. The receptors come from a woman aged 55 to 70 in good health.

The V and J genes are TRBV18 and TRBJ1-4, with D possibly TRBD1 on 6 matching bases. Germline V gene lookup returns CDR1 KGHSH and CDR2 LQKENI. Trimming took off 3 bases at V and 4 bases at J, with 18 bases between the two ends. This CDR3 contains 17 residues. CDR3 DNA: TGTGCCAGCTCACCGAACAGGGCTGGGGATCATAATGAAAAACTGTTTTTT. It specifies CASSPNRAGDHNEKLFF.

The chain uses TRBV3-1 and TRBJ1-2, with D possibly matching TRBD1 (5 bases). The V end lost 1 base, the J end lost 6 bases, and 9 bases lay between the germline ends. The CDR3 sequence is 13 residues long. Germline-derived CDR1 and CDR2 are LGHDT and YNNKEL (reference sequence). Here the CDR3 reads CASSQGQNNGYTF. DNA of the CDR3: TGTGCCAGCAGCCAAGGACAGAATAATGGCTACACCTTC. Complete variable domain (other parts from reference TRBV3-1 and TRBJ1-2): DTAVSQTPKYLVTQMGNDKSIKCEQNLGHDTMYWYKQDSKKFLKIMFSYNNKELIINETVPNRFSPKSPDKAHLNLHINSLELGDSAVYFCASSQGQNNGYTFGSGTRLTVV.

J is TRBJ2-3 and V is TRBV7-8; D is undetermined. Per the germline V gene, CDR1 is SGHVS and CDR2 is FQNEAQ. The CDR3 extends over 17 amino acids. V was clipped by 2 bases and J by 3 bases, with 18 bases between them. The CDR3 DNA is TGTGCCAGCAGCTTACTTCCGGACCCTCGCCGGACAGATACGCAGTATTTT. This gives the protein CASSLLPDPRRTDTQYF.

This clonotype came up many times. V and J are TRBV7-6 and TRBJ2-1, with a possible D match to TRBD1 (6 bases). Germline CDR1 is SGHVS and CDR2 is FNYEAQ. The CDR3 has 17 residues. Trimming took 5 bases from V and 6 from J, leaving 23 bases between them. CDR3 sequence (DNA): TGTGCCAGCAGCCGGCTACAGGGAAGAATCTCGGGCAATGAGCAGTTCTTC. As protein: CASSRLQGRISGNEQFF.

This chain links TRBV12-3 or TRBV12-4 with TRBJ2-3; 9 bases are a match to TRBD2. CDR3 length: 14 amino acids. Trimming took 6 bases from V and 4 from J; bases not matched to a gene: 5. For the CDR3, the DNA is TGTGCCAGCAGCTCAGGACTAGCGTCAGATACGCAGTATTTT. Translated: CASSSGLASDTQYF.